Below are 22 T cell receptor delta chains sequenced from a single sample in a study of gamma-delta T cells after stem cell transplantation. TCRdb re-called the RT-PCR reads using CATT. Among 700 to 900 delta-chain clones listed, 5% to 6.5% were seen once. The sequenced material came from gamma-delta T cells. Receptors were obtained from a human donor. It is not recorded whose cells these are; they may come from a transplant donor.

This chain connects TRDV2 to TRDJ1; TRDD3 is a possible D gene (6 bases). TCRdb supplies no J gene; here it was assigned by aligning the nucleotide sequence to germline. V was pared by 0 bases and J by 0 bases, with 22 bases between. Germline CDR1 GEAIGNYY, CDR2 EKD. The CDR3 consists of 19 residues. The CDR3 is CACDTSTTLTGGNTDKLIF. In DNA, the CDR3 is TGTGCCTGTGACACCAGTACGACGCTCACGGGGGGAAACACCGATAAACTCATCTTT.

To note about this clone: Compared with germline, one end of the junction differs, possibly owing to a read error. The chain joins TRDV2 to TRDJ3, with 9 bases identical to TRDD3. TCRdb carries no J gene annotation; the J gene was assigned here by matching the DNA with germline. CDR1 is GEAIGNYY and CDR2 is EKD in the germline V gene. The CDR3 has 20 amino acids. The CDR3 protein is CACDPGRGDTPSWDTRKMFF. As DNA, the CDR3 is TGTGCCTGTGACCCCGGAAGGGGGGATACCCCCTCCTGGGACACCCGAAAGATGTTTTTC.

This clone is categorized as hyperexpanded. This CDR3 is also generated by other DNA sequences in the sample. The genes are TRDV2 and TRDJ3; 7 bases agree with TRDD3. V gave up 3 bases and J gave up 0 bases; unmatched junction bases: 7. CDR3 length equals 18 residues. Looked up from germline, CDR1 is GEAIGNYY and CDR2 is EKD. The CDR3 coding sequence is TGTGCCTGTGACCCCGTTACTGGGGTCTCCTGGGACACCCGACAGATGTTTTTC. It translates to CACDPVTGVSWDTRQMFF.

This clone was recorded a few times. The protein in this entry is translated from the DNA; at residue 11 it differs from the protein listed in TCRdb. V gene TRDV2 combines with J gene TRDJ3; 10 bases fit TRDD3. CDR1 is GEAIGNYY, CDR2 EKD, per germline. This CDR3 comprises 19 residues. Trimming at V came to 0 bases and at J to 6 bases, leaving 10 bases not matched to a gene. CDR3 loop: CACDTLLGDIPLDTRQMFF. CDR3 bases: TGTGCCTGTGACACCCTCCTGGGGGATATCCCCTTGGACACCCGACAGATGTTTTTC.

DNA for the CDR3: TGTGCCTGTGACACTAGTACTTCCACCGGACGGGGGGAGACAGATAAACTCATCTTT. Its translation is CACDTSTSTGRGETDKLIF. The chain carries TRDV2 and TRDJ1; maybe TRDD3 (6 bases). TCRdb carries no J gene annotation; the J gene was assigned here by matching the DNA with germline. CDR3 size: 19 residues. From germline, CDR1 is GEAIGNYY and CDR2 EKD. The V gene lost 1 base and the J gene lost 5 bases, with 28 bases spanning the gap.

As for this clone: The translation of this DNA and the TCRdb protein of a much larger clone differ at residue 7, probably owing to a read error; the protein shown here is translated from the DNA. V usage is TRDV2 and J usage is TRDJ3; 9 bases fit TRDD3. The CDR3 consists of 19 residues. CDR1 and CDR2 (germline): GEAIGNYY, EKD. CDR3 amino acids: CACDTIMGDISLDTRQMFF. The DNA of the CDR3 is TGTGCCTGTGACACCATCATGGGGGATATCTCCTTGGACACCCGACAGATGTTTTTC.

The sample holds a few counts of this clone. No J gene was called, and the V gene is TRDV1; the D call TRDD3 from the table was never checked on the DNA. CDR3 length: 22 residues. Germline CDR1 TSWWSYY, CDR2 QGS. The CDR3 here is CALGEIPSAEQYWGIRRGELIF. As DNA, the CDR3 is TGTGCTCTTGGGGAAATACCCTCCGCGGAACAGTACTGGGGGATACGCAGGGGGGAGCTCATCTTT.

A note on this clone: The protein given by TCRdb reflects a much larger clone and differs at residue 3 from this DNA's translation, likely from a read error; the protein shown is the DNA's translation. The V call is TRDV2, the J call TRDJ3, with 7 positions matching TRDD3. In germline, CDR1 is GEAIGNYY, CDR2 EKD. The CDR3 is 18 residues long. The CDR3 region has the DNA TGTGCCCGTGACCCCGTTACTGGGGTCTCCTGGGACACCCGACAGATGTTTTTC. Translated, it gives CARDPVTGVSWDTRQMFF.

Concerning this clone itself: The protein recorded in TCRdb matches a much larger clone and deviates from this DNA's translation at residue 12, suggesting a read error; the protein here is obtained by translating the DNA. The J gene is TRDJ1, the V gene TRDV2; 12 bases agree with TRDD3. CDR3 length: 18 amino acids. Germline V gene data show CDR1 as GEAIGNYY and CDR2 as EKD. The ends lost 3 bases at V and 1 base at J; junction bases unmatched: 11. The CDR3 spells CACDAVLGDTKCTDKLIF. The CDR3 DNA reads TGTGCCTGTGACGCAGTACTGGGGGATACAAAGTGCACCGATAAACTCATCTTT.

The chain has TRDV2 and TRDJ1; TRDD3 matches at 13 bases. This CDR3 contains 18 residues. CDR1 is GEAIGNYY, CDR2 EKD, per germline. Losses at the gene ends were 1 base for V and 4 bases for J; bases not matched to a gene: 11. CDR3 sequence (DNA): TGTGCCTGTGACACTATCCTGACTGGGGGATACGACGGCGATAAACTCATCTTT. It codes for CACDTILTGGYDGDKLIF.

In regard to this clone: Only one base separates this from a far larger clonotype, so it likely reflects a read error. Distinct nucleotide sequences in the sample also encode this CDR3. The CDR3 sequence is CALGELPSAEQYWGIRRWELIF. CDR3 in DNA: TGCGCTCTTGGGGAACTACCCTCCGCGGAACAGTACTGGGGGATACGCCGTTGGGAGCTCATCTTT. The chain is built from TRDV1 and TRDJ1; 13 nucleotides line up with TRDD3. This CDR3 region has 22 residues. Germline V gene lookup returns CDR1 TSWWSYY and CDR2 QGS.

Comments on this clone: Its ends do not fully match the called genes, so a read error is possible. The chain employs TRDV1 and TRDJ1, with 9 bases that match TRDD3. Matching the DNA to germline supplied the J gene, which TCRdb does not give. There are 22 residues in the CDR3. CDR1 is TSWWSYY and CDR2 is QGS in the germline V gene. CDR3 protein: CAIGEKCSTRRRILGESDKLIF. In nucleotides, the CDR3 is TGTGCTATTGGGGAAAAGTGCAGTACTAGACGGAGAATACTGGGGGAGAGCGATAAACTCATCTTT.

This sequence joins TRDV2 and TRDJ3; D is unresolved. The J gene, left out of TCRdb, was set here by checking the DNA against germline. Trimming stripped 0 bases from V and 6 bases from J, with 20 bases between. Germline V gene data show CDR1 as GEAIGNYY and CDR2 as EKD. The CDR3 totals 19 residues. CDR3 in DNA: TGTGCCTGTGACACCCTCCTGGAGGTTATATCCGTGGACACCCGACAGATGTTTTTC. The encoded protein is CACDTLLEVISVDTRQMFF.

The rearrangement links TRDV3 to TRDJ1; TRDD1 or TRDD2 may be the D gene (5 bases each). Since TCRdb gives no J gene, matching the DNA to germline was used here to assign it. CDR3 length equals 20 residues. Per the germline V gene, CDR1 is TVYSNPD and CDR2 is GDNSRS (reference sequence). V was pared by 2 bases and J by 0 bases, with 31 bases between. CDR3 protein: CAFEGTSHSLLRTYTDKLIF. CDR3 sequence (DNA): TGTGCCTTTGAAGGGACTTCCCATAGTTTGCTGAGAACATACACCGATAAACTCATCTTT. Full variable domain (missing parts from reference TRDV3 and TRDJ1): CDKVTQSSPDQTVASGSEVVLLCTYDTVYSNPDLFWYRIRPDYSFQFVFYGDNSRSEGADFTQGRFSVKHILTQKAFHLVISPVRTEDSATYYCAFEGTSHSLLRTYTDKLIFGKGTRVTVEP.

This clone was observed a handful of times. With a far larger clone one base away, a read error is the likely cause. The identical CDR3 is also encoded by other nucleotide sequences in the sample. The chain links TRDV2 to TRDJ3; 12 positions match TRDD3. The CDR3 extends over 20 amino acids. Germline loops: CDR1 GEAIGNYY, CDR2 EKD. This CDR3 reads CACDTVLGDTPSWDTRQMFF. CDR3 coding DNA: TGTGCCTGCGACACCGTACTGGGGGATACCCCCTCCTGGGACACCCGACAGATGTTTTTC.

This clone qualifies as large (0.1 to 1%). The sample carries other DNA sequences with the same CDR3. This chain links TRDV1 with TRDJ1; possibly TRDD3 for D (6 bases). Germline loops: CDR1 TSWWSYY, CDR2 QGS. This CDR3 is 21 amino acids long. Trimming shortened V by 3 bases and J by 0 bases, and 29 bases separated the two germline ends. CDR3 loop: CALGDPRAPEPGGPYTDKLIF. In DNA form, the CDR3 reads TGTGCTCTTGGGGACCCGAGGGCTCCGGAGCCAGGGGGACCATACACCGATAAACTCATCTTT.

Note on this clone: This clone may be a read error of a much larger clone one base away. The same CDR3 arises from other DNA sequences in this sample as well. The genes are TRDV2 and TRDJ1, with 11 bases lining up with TRDD3. The CDR3 has 18 amino acids. CDR1 is GEAIGNYY and CDR2 is EKD in the germline V gene. The ends lost 1 base at V and 5 bases at J; junction bases unmatched: 14. The CDR3 loop is CACDTIVGDTRLRDKLIF. The CDR3 coding sequence is TGTGCCTGTGACACGATCGTGGGGGATACGCGGCTAAGGGATAAACTCATCTTT.

Notes on this clone: This may be a read error: a much more frequent sequence differs by one nucleotide. The sample has other DNA sequences that encode this CDR3 too. The chain employs TRDV1 and TRDJ1, with 7 bases aligning to TRDD3. Germline trimming cut 2 bases from V and 0 bases from J; bases unmatched to any gene: 9. This CDR3 comprises 17 residues. Germline V lookup: CDR1 TSWWSYY, CDR2 QGS. This chain's CDR3 is CALGEYWDTKYTDKLIF. Written as DNA, the CDR3 is TGTGCTCTTGGGGAATACTGGGATACCAAGTACACCGATAAACTCATCTTT.

By share, this clone ranks as large. A far larger clone differs by one base, so this is likely a read error. The J gene is TRDJ1, the V gene TRDV2; 9 nucleotides line up with TRDD3. The CDR3 totals 16 residues. Germline lookup yields CDR1 GEAIGNYY and CDR2 EKD. The trim removed 0 bases at V and 0 bases at J, leaving 4 bases unmatched. Here the CDR3 DNA reads TGTGCCTGTGACACCCTGGGGGATTGGTACACCGATAAACTCATCTTT. Translation gives CACDTLGDWYTDKLIF.

Concerning this clone itself: This likely traces to a read error, being one base from a far larger clone. At the DNA level, this CDR3 is encoded by other sequences in the same sample as well. The chain uses TRDV2 and TRDJ1, with 10 bases identical to TRDD3. This CDR3 contains 19 residues. From germline, CDR1 is GEAIGNYY and CDR2 EKD. The CDR3 spells CACDTVLLGDIGDVRKLIF. The CDR3 coding sequence is TGTGCCTGTGACACCGTACTTCTGGGGGATATCGGGGACGTCCGTAAACTCATCTTC.

By proportion, this clone is medium-sized (0.01 to 0.1%). This chain uses TRDV2 with TRDJ1, with D unresolved. Trimming stripped 0 bases from V and 0 bases from J, with 10 bases between. There are 15 residues in the CDR3. Germline loops: CDR1 GEAIGNYY, CDR2 EKD. The DNA for the CDR3 is TGTGCCTGTGACACCGTCGGGTTTTACACCGATAAACTCATCTTT. It is translated as CACDTVGFYTDKLIF.

This chain links TRDV2 with TRDJ1; D unclear. TCRdb offers no J gene call, so here the DNA was matched to germline to obtain one. Germline V lookup: CDR1 GEAIGNYY, CDR2 EKD. The CDR3 is 18 amino acids. V lost 3 bases, J lost 0 bases, and 22 bases lay in between. CDR3 sequence reads: CACDCRTVGDPDTDKLIF. The CDR3 DNA sequence: TGTGCCTGTGACTGCAGAACTGTGGGAGACCCCGACACCGATAAACTCATCTTT.